Listed below are T cell receptor beta chains from one sample, sequenced in a study of CD8 T cells in Susac syndrome. Via MiXCR, TCRdb re-called the immunoSEQ multiplex PCR reads, giving one row per CDR3 protein. Of 55,000 to 85,000 distinct CDR3 sequences detected, around 96% appear once; the ten largest clones hold over 0.09%. Sequencing input: CD4+ T cells from PBMCs. The source of these receptors is a human donor with multiple sclerosis. Both conserved end residues are part of each CDR3. D genes are given only for firm matches. Clone sizes are given selectively: once, few, many, or a class where the clone is expanded.

J gene,V gene,clone size,D gene,CDR3 protein,CDR3 DNA
TRBJ1-3,TRBV4-1,NA,NA,CASSQSGNTIYF,TGCGCCAGCAGCCAATCTGGAAACACCATATATTTT
TRBJ2-7,TRBV6-5,NA,TRBD1,CASSSTPGQRDEQYF,TGTGCCAGCAGTTCGACACCGGGACAGAGGGACGAGCAGTACTTC
TRBJ1-2,TRBV2,NA,NA,CASSDSTNYGYTF,TGTGCCAGCAGTGACAGCACCAACTATGGCTACACCTTC
TRBJ2-1,TRBV20-1,NA,TRBD1,CSASDRGRNNEQFF,TGCAGTGCTAGCGACAGGGGAAGGAACAATGAGCAGTTCTTC
TRBJ1-5,TRBV6-2/TRBV6-3,NA,NA,CASRRGLGNQPQHF,TGTGCCAGCCGGAGGGGGTTGGGCAATCAGCCCCAGCATTTT
TRBJ1-2,TRBV25-1,NA,NA,CASSGAYFARYTF,TGTGCCAGCAGTGGGGCTTACTTCGCGCGCTACACCTTC
TRBJ2-1,TRBV7-9,NA,NA,CASSPRLESYNEQFF,TGTGCCAGCAGCCCGCGACTTGAATCCTACAATGAGCAGTTCTTC
TRBJ2-3,TRBV5-1,NA,NA,CASSDARQDTQYF,TGCGCCAGCAGCGACGCCCGCCAGGATACGCAGTATTTT
TRBJ2-1,TRBV5-1,NA,TRBD1,CASSWGRGQGNYNEQFF,TGCGCCAGCAGCTGGGGTCGGGGACAGGGAAACTACAATGAGCAGTTCTTC
TRBJ2-1,TRBV27,once,NA,CASTQSGRPNLFF,TGTGCCAGCACCCAATCGGGTAGGCCAAATCTGTTCTTC